The 22 T cell receptor beta chains below come from one sample, sequenced in a study of identical twins. Each CDR3 protein gets one entry after TCRdb re-called the 5' RACE reads with MiXCR. The sample lists about 570,000 distinct CDR3 sequences, just under 10% seen once, with 2.5% to 3% in the top ten. These records were also assigned to another study, of yellow fever vaccine responses in identical twins.

Sequenced material: PBMCs. Every receptor here comes from a woman between 18 and 29 years old in good health.

To note about this clonotype: One end of the junction is discordant with germline, which a read error may explain. This sequence joins TRBV11-2 and TRBJ2-3; D unresolved. Germline CDR1 SGHAT, CDR2 FQNNGV. The CDR3 has 16 residues. This CDR3 reads CASSLVWEGPTNTQYF. The CDR3 nucleotides read TGTGCCAGCAGCTTAGTATGGGAAGGCCCCACAAATACGCAGTATTTT.

This clonotype was found many times. V is TRBV4-2 and J is TRBJ2-1; unclear D gene. CDR1 and CDR2 from the germline V gene are LGHNA and YNFKEQ. The CDR3 is 13 residues long. V was trimmed by 1 base and J by 7 bases, leaving 8 bases between them. CDR3: CASSQVWRNEQFF. The CDR3 nucleotides read TGTGCCAGCAGCCAAGTCTGGCGGAATGAGCAGTTCTTC.

There are a few counts of this clonotype. The chain couples TRBV12-3 or TRBV12-4 to TRBJ2-2, with 7 bases identical to TRBD1. The V gene end was trimmed by 6 bases and the J gene end by 7 bases; junction bases not matched to a gene: 8. This CDR3 is 14 amino acids long. The CDR3 here is CASSKQGSGGELFF. Here the CDR3 DNA reads TGTGCCAGCAGCAAACAGGGGTCGGGCGGGGAGCTGTTTTTT.

In this sample, this clonotype turned up a few times. The chain uses TRBV4-1 and TRBJ2-1; 12 bases agree with TRBD2. The CDR3 length is 18 residues. With V trimmed by 0 bases and J by 12 bases, 15 bases remained unmatched. Germline loops: CDR1 MGHRA, CDR2 YSYEKL. The CDR3 protein is CASSQEISGLAGPWAQFF. CDR3 coding DNA: TGCGCCAGCAGCCAAGAAATTTCAGGACTAGCGGGGCCGTGGGCGCAGTTCTTC.

The chain uses TRBV20-1 and TRBJ2-7, with 15 bases matching TRBD2. V lost 2 bases to trimming and J lost 5 bases; unmatched junction nucleotides: 4. This CDR3 region has 15 residues. Germline assignment: CDR1 DFQATT and CDR2 SNEGSKA (reference sequence). The CDR3 loop is CSARRTSGGGNEQYF. Written as DNA, the CDR3 is TGCAGTGCTAGAAGGACTAGCGGGGGGGGTAACGAGCAGTACTTC.

This clonotype has more than one count but fewer than ten. The chain links TRBV6-2 or TRBV6-3 to TRBJ2-7, with TRBD2 identical over 8 bases. The trim removed 7 bases at V and 0 bases at J, leaving 5 bases unmatched. The length of the CDR3 is 14 residues. In germline, CDR1 is MNHEY, CDR2 SVGEGT. The CDR3 loop is CASTGRGASYEQYF. CDR3 DNA: TGTGCCAGCACCGGGCGGGGGGCCTCCTACGAGCAGTACTTC.

Note on this clonotype: Relative to the germline gene, one junction end is altered; a read error may explain this. This chain connects TRBV3-1 to TRBJ2-7, with 12 bases identical to TRBD1. CDR1 is LGHDT and CDR2 is YNNKEL in the germline V gene (reference sequence). The CDR3 contains 17 residues. For the CDR3, the DNA is TGTGCCTGCAGCAAAGTTGGACCGGGACAGGGGGCTTGGGAGCAGTACTTC. This gives the protein CACSKVGPGQGAWEQYF.

This clonotype was seen a few times. V gene TRBV28 combines with J gene TRBJ2-2, with D possibly being TRBD1 (5 bases). V lost 6 bases, J lost 9 bases, and 11 bases lay in between. CDR3 size: 12 residues. Germline V gives CDR1 MDHEN, CDR2 SYDVKM. CDR3 loop: CASSQTARELFF. For the CDR3, the DNA is TGTGCCAGCAGCCAGACAGCCAGGGAGCTGTTTTTT. Complete variable domain (other parts from reference TRBV28 and TRBJ2-2): DVKVTQSSRYLVKRTGEKVFLECVQDMDHENMFWYRQDPGLGLRLIYFSYDVKMKEKGDIPEGYSVSREKKERFSLILESASTNQTSMYLCASSQTARELFFGEGSRLTVL.

The V call is TRBV27, the J call TRBJ1-5; D is perhaps TRBD1 (5 bases). This CDR3 has 14 amino acids. From germline, CDR1 is MNHEY and CDR2 SMNVEV (reference sequence). The V gene lost 7 bases and the J gene lost 6 bases, with 16 bases spanning the gap. Here the CDR3 DNA reads TGTGCCAGCAAATTAGGGGCAGAAAGTCAGCCCCAGCATTTT. Protein: CASKLGAESQPQHF.

J is TRBJ2-7 and V is TRBV29-1; 10 bases are shared with TRBD1. Germline CDR1 SQVTM, CDR2 ANQGSEA. Losses at the gene ends were 4 bases for V and 3 bases for J; bases not matched to a gene: 6. CDR3 length: 14 residues. This CDR3 is CSVVRDRGGYEQYF. The DNA of the CDR3 is TGCAGCGTTGTCCGGGACAGGGGCGGCTACGAGCAGTACTTC.

The gene calls are TRBV28 and TRBJ2-5; D is possibly TRBD2 (7 bases). From germline, CDR1 is MDHEN and CDR2 SYDVKM. Trimming removed 3 bases from V and 3 bases from J, with 20 bases in between. The CDR3 sequence is 17 residues long. The CDR3 nucleotides read TGTGCCAGCAGTTTGTTAAGGGGGGGAGATTTCAAAGAGACCCAGTACTTC. This encodes CASSLLRGGDFKETQYF.

In this sample, this clonotype turned up a few times. The J gene is TRBJ1-6, the V gene TRBV7-8; a possible D gene is TRBD1 (6 bases). The CDR3 runs to 15 residues. CDR1 is SGHVS and CDR2 is FQNEAQ in the germline V gene. Trimming stripped 7 bases from V and 5 bases from J, with 15 bases between. The CDR3 bases are TGTGCCAGCACCAACTTGGACAGCGATAATTCACCCCTCCACTTT. It is translated as CASTNLDSDNSPLHF.

The sample holds a few counts of this clonotype. This chain links TRBV7-6 with TRBJ2-3; either TRBD1 or TRBD2 may supply D (6 bases each). Germline V gives CDR1 SGHVS, CDR2 FNYEAQ. V lost 3 bases and J lost 1, with 11 bases in between. CDR3 size: 15 residues. CDR3 DNA sequence: TGTGCCAGCAGCTTGAGGGGGGCCGGCACAGATACGCAGTATTTT. Residues: CASSLRGAGTDTQYF.

The V call is TRBV15, the J call TRBJ2-7; 7 nucleotides match TRBD2. V lost 6 bases, J lost 2 bases, and 4 bases stayed unmatched. From germline, CDR1 is LNHNV and CDR2 YYDKDF (reference sequence). The CDR3 has 13 amino acids. For the CDR3, the DNA is TGTGCCACCAGTACTAGCGTGGCCTACGAGCAGTACTTC. This sequence encodes CATSTSVAYEQYF.

This chain links TRBV29-1 with TRBJ2-5; no firm D call. Germline V lookup: CDR1 SQVTM, CDR2 ANQGSEA. Between the trimmed V and J ends, which lost 1 base and 5 bases, there was a span of 8 bases. This CDR3 comprises 12 residues. CDR3 coding DNA: TGCAGCGTTGAAGCGGGTGTGGAGACCCAGTACTTC. Translation gives CSVEAGVETQYF.

This clonotype was seen many times. V gene TRBV11-1 combines with J gene TRBJ2-2; no reliable D call. Looked up from germline, CDR1 is SGHAT and CDR2 is FQDESV (reference sequence). Trimming shortened V by 2 bases and J by 3 bases, and 7 bases separated the two germline ends. The CDR3 is 14 residues long. The CDR3 spells CASSLPGYTGELFF. The CDR3 DNA follows: TGTGCCAGCAGCTTACCAGGCTACACCGGGGAGCTGTTTTTT.

This clonotype was observed at least ten times. The chain links TRBV12-3 or TRBV12-4 to TRBJ2-1; TRBD2 matches at 10 bases. The CDR3 contains 15 residues. The V segment lost 6 bases and the J segment 3 bases; nucleotides outside the gene matches: 5. CDR3 bases: TGTGCCAGCAGCGGACTAGCGGCGGTCTACAATGAGCAGTTCTTC. It codes for CASSGLAAVYNEQFF.

This clonotype was recorded at least ten times. This sequence joins TRBV12-3 or TRBV12-4 and TRBJ2-4; 8 positions agree with TRBD1. CDR3 size: 15 residues. J was trimmed by 6 bases and V by 6 bases; bases with no gene match: 10. The CDR3 DNA is TGTGCCAGCAGACCCTCCGGGACAGGTGGAAACATTCAGTACTTC. It is translated as CASRPSGTGGNIQYF.

This clonotype was counted many times. The chain is built from TRBV7-2 and TRBJ1-4; 9 nucleotides match TRBD1. This CDR3 has 15 residues. Trimming cost V 5 bases and J 3 bases; bases outside gene matches: 4. In germline, CDR1 is SGHTA, CDR2 FQGNSA. Written as DNA, the CDR3 is TGTGCCAGCAGCGCCGGGGACAGGGCTAATGAAAAACTGTTTTTT. Protein: CASSAGDRANEKLFF.

There are many counts of this clonotype. This chain connects TRBV12-3 or TRBV12-4 to TRBJ2-6; perhaps TRBD1 as D (6 bases). CDR3 length: 15 amino acids. Trimming took off 6 bases at V and 0 bases at J, with 9 bases between the two ends. The CDR3 here is CASRTGSSGANVLTF. The CDR3 DNA sequence: TGTGCCAGCAGGACAGGTAGCTCTGGGGCCAACGTCCTGACTTTC.

This clonotype was recorded at least ten times. The chain links TRBV6-5 to TRBJ2-1; D is unclear. Trimming pared 4 bases from V and 9 bases from J, leaving 7 bases between. This CDR3 contains 11 residues. Germline loops: CDR1 MNHEY, CDR2 SVGAGI. DNA of the CDR3: TGTGCCAGCAGTTTCTCGAGTGAGCAGTTCTTC. As protein: CASSFSSEQFF.

Worth noting for this clonotype: With a much larger clone just one base away, this may be a read error. The V and J genes are TRBV5-1 and TRBJ2-4, with TRBD1 matching 12 bases. There are 15 residues in the CDR3. Germline CDR1 SGHRS, CDR2 YFSETQ. In DNA form, the CDR3 reads TGCCCCAGCAGCTTGGGGGGACAGGGGGCTGACATTCAGTACTTC. This translates into CPSSLGGQGADIQYF.